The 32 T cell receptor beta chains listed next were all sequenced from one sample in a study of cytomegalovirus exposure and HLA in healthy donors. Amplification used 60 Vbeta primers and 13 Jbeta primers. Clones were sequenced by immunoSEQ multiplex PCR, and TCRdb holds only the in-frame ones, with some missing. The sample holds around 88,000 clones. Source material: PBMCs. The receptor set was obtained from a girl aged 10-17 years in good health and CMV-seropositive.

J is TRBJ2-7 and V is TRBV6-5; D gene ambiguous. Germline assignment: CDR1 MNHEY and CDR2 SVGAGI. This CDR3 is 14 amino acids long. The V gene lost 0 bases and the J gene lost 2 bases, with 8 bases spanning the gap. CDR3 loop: CASSYSSGPYEQYV. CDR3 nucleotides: TGTGCCAGCAGTTACTCTTCAGGTCCCTACGAGCAGTACGTC.

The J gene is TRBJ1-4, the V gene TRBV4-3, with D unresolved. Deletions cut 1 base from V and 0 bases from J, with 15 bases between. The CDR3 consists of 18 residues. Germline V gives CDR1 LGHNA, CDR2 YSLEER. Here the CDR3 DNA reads TGCGCCAGCAGCCAAGGTTTGACGGTTGACACAACTAATGAAAAACTGTTTTTT. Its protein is CASSQGLTVDTTNEKLFF.

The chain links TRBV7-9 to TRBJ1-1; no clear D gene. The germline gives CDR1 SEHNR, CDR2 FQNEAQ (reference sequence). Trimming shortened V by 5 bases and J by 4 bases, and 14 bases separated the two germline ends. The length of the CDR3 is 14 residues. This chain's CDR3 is CASSARRAGTEAFF. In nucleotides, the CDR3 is TGTGCCAGCAGCGCTAGGCGGGCTGGCACTGAAGCTTTCTTT. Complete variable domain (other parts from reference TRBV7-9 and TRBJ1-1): DTGVSQNPRHKITKRGQNVTFRCDPISEHNRLYWYRQTLGQGPEFLTYFQNEAQLEKSRLLSDRFSAERPKGSFSTLEIQRTEQGDSAMYLCASSARRAGTEAFFGQGTRLTVV.

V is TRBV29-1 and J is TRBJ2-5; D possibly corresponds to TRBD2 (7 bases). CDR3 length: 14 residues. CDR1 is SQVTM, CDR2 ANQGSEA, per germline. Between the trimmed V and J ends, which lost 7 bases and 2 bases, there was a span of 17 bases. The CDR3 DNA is TGCAGCGCCAGGGGAGGGAACGAGCAAGAGACCCAGTACTTC. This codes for CSARGGNEQETQYF.

The CDR3 bases are TGTGCCAGCAGCTTGGGGGGGGGCGAGCAGTACGTC. This encodes CASSLGGGEQYV. This chain connects TRBV5-6 to TRBJ2-7, with TRBD2 identical over 7 bases. V gave up 0 bases and J gave up 6 bases; unmatched junction bases: 0. The CDR3 totals 12 residues. Germline CDR1 is SGHDT and CDR2 is YYEEEE.

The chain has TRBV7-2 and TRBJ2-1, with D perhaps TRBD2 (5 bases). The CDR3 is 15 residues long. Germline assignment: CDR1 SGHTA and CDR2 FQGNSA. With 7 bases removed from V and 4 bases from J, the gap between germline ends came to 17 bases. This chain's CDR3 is CASNVEGATYNEQFF. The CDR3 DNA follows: TGTGCCAGCAACGTCGAGGGAGCCACGTACAATGAGCAGTTCTTC.

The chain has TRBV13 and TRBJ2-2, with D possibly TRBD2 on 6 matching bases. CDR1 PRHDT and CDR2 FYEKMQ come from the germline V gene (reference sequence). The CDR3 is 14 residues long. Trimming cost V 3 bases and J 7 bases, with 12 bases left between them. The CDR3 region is CASSLRGWDGELFF. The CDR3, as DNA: TGTGCCAGCAGCTTGCGGGGATGGGACGGGGAGCTGTTTTTT. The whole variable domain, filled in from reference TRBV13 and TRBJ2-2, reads AAGVIQSPRHLIKEKRETATLKCYPIPRHDTVYWYQQGPGQDPQFLISFYEKMQSDKGSIPDRFSAQQFSDYHSELNMSSLELGDSALYFCASSLRGWDGELFFGEGSRLTVL.

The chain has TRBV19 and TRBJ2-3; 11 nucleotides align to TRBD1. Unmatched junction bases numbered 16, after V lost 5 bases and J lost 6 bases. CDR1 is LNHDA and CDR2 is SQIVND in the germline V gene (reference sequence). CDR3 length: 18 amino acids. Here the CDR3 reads CASSHTHTGTGGFDTQYF. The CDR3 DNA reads TGTGCCAGTAGTCACACCCACACCGGGACAGGGGGATTCGATACGCAGTATTTT. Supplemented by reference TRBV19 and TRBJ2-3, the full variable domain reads DGGITQSPKYLFRKEGQNVTLSCEQNLNHDAMYWYRQDPGQGLRLIYYSQIVNDFQKGDIAEGYSVSREKKESFPLTVTSAQKNPTAFYLCASSHTHTGTGGFDTQYFGPGTRLTVL.

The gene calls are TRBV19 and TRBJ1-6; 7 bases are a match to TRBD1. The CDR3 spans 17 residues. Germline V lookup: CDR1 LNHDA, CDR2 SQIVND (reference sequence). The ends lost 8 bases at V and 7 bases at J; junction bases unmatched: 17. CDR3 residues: CASVPQGQRIINSPLHF. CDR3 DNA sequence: TGTGCCAGTGTTCCCCAGGGACAGAGAATTATCAATTCACCCCTCCACTTT.

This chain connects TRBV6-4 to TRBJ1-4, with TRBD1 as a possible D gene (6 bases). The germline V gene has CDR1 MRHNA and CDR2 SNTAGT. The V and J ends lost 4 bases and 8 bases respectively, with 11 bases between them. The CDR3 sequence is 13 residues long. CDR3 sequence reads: CASSVGQSEKLFF. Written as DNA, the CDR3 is TGTGCCAGCAGTGTCGGACAGTCAGAAAAACTGTTTTTT.

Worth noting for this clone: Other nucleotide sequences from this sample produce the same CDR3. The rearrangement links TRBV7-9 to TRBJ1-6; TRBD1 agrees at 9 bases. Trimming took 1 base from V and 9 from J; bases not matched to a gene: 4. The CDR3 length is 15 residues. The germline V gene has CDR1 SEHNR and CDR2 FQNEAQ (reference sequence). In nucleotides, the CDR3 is TGTGCCAGCAGCTTAGGGGGGACAGGGACTTCACCCCTCCACTTT. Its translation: CASSLGGTGTSPLHF.

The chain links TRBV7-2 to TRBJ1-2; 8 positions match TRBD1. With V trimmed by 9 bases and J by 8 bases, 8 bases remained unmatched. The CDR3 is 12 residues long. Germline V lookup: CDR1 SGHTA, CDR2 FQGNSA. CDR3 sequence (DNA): TGTGCCAGGGGGACAGGCCAGGGAGGCTACACCTTC. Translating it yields CARGTGQGGYTF.

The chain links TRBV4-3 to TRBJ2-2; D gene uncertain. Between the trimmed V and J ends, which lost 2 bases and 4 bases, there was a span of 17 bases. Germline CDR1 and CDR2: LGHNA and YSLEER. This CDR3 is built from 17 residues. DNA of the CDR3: TGCGCCAGCAGCCAAACCCGGTTTCTGTACCGCACCGGGGAGCTGTTTTTT. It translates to CASSQTRFLYRTGELFF.

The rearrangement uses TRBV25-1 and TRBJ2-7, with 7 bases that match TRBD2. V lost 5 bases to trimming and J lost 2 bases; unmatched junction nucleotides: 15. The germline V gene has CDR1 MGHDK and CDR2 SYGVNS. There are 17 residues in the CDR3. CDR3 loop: CASSPQAGRDTAYEQYF. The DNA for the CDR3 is TGTGCCAGCAGTCCCCAGGCAGGGAGGGATACCGCCTACGAGCAGTACTTC.

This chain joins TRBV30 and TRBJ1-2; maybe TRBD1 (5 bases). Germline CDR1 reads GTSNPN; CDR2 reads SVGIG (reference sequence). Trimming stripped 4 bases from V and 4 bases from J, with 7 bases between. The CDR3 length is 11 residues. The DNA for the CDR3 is TGTGCCTGGAAGGGGTTCTATGGCTACACCTTC. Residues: CAWKGFYGYTF. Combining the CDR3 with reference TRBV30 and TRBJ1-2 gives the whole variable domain SQTIHQWPATLVQPVGSPLSLECTVEGTSNPNLYWYRQAAGRGLQLLFYSVGIGQISSEVPQNLSASRPQDRQFILSSKKLLLSDSGFYLCAWKGFYGYTFGSGTRLTVV.

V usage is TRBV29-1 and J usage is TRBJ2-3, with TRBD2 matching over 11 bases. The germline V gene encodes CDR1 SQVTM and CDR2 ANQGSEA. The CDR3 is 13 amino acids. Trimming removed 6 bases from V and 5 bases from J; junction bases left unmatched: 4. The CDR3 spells CSVRGLAVDTQYF. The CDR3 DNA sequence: TGCAGCGTCCGGGGACTAGCGGTAGATACGCAGTATTTT.

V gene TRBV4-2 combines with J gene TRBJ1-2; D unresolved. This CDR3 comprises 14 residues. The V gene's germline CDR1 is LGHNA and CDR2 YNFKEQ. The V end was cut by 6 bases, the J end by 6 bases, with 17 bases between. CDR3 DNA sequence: TGTGCCAGCAGTCCCAGTGGGGAGGGAGATGGCTACACCTTC. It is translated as CASSPSGEGDGYTF.

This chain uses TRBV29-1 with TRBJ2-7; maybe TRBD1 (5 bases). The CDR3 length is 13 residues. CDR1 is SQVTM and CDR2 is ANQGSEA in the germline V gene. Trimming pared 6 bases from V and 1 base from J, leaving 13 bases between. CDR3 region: CSVVDTLSYEQYF. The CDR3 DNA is TGCAGCGTCGTGGACACGCTTTCCTACGAGCAGTACTTC.

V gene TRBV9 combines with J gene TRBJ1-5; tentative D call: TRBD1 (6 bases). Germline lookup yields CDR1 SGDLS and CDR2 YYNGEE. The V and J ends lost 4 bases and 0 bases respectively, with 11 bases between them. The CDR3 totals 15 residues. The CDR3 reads CASSLGQSSNQPQHF. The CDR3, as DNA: TGTGCCAGCAGCCTCGGACAGTCTAGCAATCAGCCCCAGCATTTT.

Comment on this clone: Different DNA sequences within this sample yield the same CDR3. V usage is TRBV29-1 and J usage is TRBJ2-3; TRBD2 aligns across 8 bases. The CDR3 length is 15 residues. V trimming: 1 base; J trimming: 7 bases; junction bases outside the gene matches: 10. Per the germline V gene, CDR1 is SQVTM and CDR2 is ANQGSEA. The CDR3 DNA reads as TGCAGCGTTGAAGGCGCTAGCGGGCCCTTAAATACGCAGTATTTT. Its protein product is CSVEGASGPLNTQYF.

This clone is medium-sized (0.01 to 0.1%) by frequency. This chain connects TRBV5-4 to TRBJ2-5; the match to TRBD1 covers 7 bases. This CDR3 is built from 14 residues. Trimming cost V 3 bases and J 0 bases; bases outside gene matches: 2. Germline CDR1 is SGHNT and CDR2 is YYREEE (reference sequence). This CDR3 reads CASSWGQYQETQYF. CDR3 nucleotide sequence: TGTGCCAGCAGCTGGGGACAGTACCAAGAGACCCAGTACTTC.

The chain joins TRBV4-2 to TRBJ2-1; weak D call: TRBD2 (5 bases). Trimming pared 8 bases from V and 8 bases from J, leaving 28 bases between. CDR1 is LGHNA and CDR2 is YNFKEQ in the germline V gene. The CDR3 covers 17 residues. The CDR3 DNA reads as TGTGCCAGCGCCCCCCGAGTTGACTACTTATCTGATGATGAGCAGTTCTTC. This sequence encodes CASAPRVDYLSDDEQFF.

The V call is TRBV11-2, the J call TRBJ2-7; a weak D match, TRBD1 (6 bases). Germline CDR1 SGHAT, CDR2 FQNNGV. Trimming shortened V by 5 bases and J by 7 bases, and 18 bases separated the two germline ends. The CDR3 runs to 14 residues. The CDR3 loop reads CASSNLRGGWEQYF. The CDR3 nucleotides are TGTGCCAGCAGCAACCTCAGGGGTGGATGGGAGCAGTACTTC. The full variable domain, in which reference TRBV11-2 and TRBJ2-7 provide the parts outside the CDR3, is EAGVAQSPRYKIIEKRQSVAFWCNPISGHATLYWYQQILGQGPKLLIQFQNNGVVDDSQLPKDRFSAERLKGVDSTLKIQPAKLEDSAVYLCASSNLRGGWEQYFGPGTRLTVT.

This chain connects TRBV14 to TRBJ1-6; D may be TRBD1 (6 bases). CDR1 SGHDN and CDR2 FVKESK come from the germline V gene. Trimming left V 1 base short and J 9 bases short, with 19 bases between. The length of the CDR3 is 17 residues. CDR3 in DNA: TGTGCCAGCAGCCAAGTTGGGGGCCAGGGGCGTCGTTCACCCCTCCACTTT. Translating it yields CASSQVGGQGRRSPLHF.

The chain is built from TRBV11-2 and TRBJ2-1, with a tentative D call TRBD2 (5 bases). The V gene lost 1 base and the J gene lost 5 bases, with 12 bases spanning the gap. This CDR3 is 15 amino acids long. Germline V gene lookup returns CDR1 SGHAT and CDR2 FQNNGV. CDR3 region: CASSLGVGSNNEQFF. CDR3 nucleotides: TGTGCCAGCAGCTTAGGGGTAGGGAGTAACAATGAGCAGTTCTTC.

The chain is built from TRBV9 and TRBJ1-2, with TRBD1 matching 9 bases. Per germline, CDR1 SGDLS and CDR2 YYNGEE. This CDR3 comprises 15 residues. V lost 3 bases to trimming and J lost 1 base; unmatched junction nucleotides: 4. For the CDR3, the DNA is TGTGCCAGCAGCGCCGGACAGGGGATTAACTATGGCTACACCTTC. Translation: CASSAGQGINYGYTF.

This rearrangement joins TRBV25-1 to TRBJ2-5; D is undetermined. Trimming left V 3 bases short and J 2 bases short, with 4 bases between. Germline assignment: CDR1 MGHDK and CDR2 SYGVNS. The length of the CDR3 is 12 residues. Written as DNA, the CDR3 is TGTGCCAGCAGTGACGGTCAAGAGACCCAGTACTTC. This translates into CASSDGQETQYF. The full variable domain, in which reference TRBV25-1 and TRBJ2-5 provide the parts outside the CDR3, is EADIYQTPRYLVIGTGKKITLECSQTMGHDKMYWYQQDPGMELHLIHYSYGVNSTEKGDLSSESTVSRIRTEHFPLTLESARPSHTSQYLCASSDGQETQYFGPGTRLLVL.

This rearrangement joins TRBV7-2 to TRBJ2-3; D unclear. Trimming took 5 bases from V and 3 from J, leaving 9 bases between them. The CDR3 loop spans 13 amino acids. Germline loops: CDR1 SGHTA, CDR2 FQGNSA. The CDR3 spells CASSPPLTDTQYF. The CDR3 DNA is TGTGCCAGCAGCCCCCCCCTGACAGATACGCAGTATTTT.

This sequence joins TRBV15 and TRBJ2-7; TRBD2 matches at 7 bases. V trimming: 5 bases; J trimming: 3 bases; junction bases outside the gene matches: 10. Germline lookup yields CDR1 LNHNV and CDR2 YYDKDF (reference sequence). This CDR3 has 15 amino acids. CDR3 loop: CATSEGGDRNYEQYV. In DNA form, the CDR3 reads TGTGCCACCAGCGAGGGAGGGGACCGAAACTACGAGCAGTACGTC.

The CDR3 DNA reads TGCGCCAGCAGCCACTCCTACACGGGGTTGGATCAGCCCCAGCATTTT. Amino acid sequence: CASSHSYTGLDQPQHF. This chain links TRBV4-3 with TRBJ1-5; D unresolved. Deletions cut 3 bases from V and 5 bases from J, with 17 bases between. The CDR3 is made up of 16 amino acids. Per the germline V gene, CDR1 is LGHNA and CDR2 is YSLEER.

CDR3 DNA sequence: TGTGCCAGCAGTTACCCCTCAGGCAATGAGCAGTTCTTC. This codes for CASSYPSGNEQFF. The chain is built from TRBV6-5 and TRBJ2-1; D is unclear. The germline CDR1 and CDR2 sequences are MNHEY and SVGAGI. The CDR3 runs 13 residues. Trimming pared 2 bases from V and 6 bases from J, leaving 8 bases between.

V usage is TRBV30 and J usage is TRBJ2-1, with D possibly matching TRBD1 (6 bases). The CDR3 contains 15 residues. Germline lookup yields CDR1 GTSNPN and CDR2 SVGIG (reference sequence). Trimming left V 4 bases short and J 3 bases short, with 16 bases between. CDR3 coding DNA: TGTGCCTGGACCCGACCGGGACAAAACTACAATGAGCAGTTCTTC. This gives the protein CAWTRPGQNYNEQFF.